Shown below are 10 T cell receptor beta chains from a single sample sequenced in a study of CD8 T cells in Susac syndrome. Reverse transcription of about 0.45 to 1 ug RNA was performed with random hexamers. TCRdb re-called the immunoSEQ multiplex PCR reads through MiXCR, storing one row per CDR3 protein. The sample has fewer than 200,000 distinct CDR3 sequences, roughly 90% seen once. The material sequenced was CD4+ T cells from PBMCs. The receptor source for this set is a human donor with Susac syndrome.

V and J are TRBV3-1 and TRBJ1-2; D call uncertain. V lost 3 bases, J lost 7 bases, and 6 bases lay in between. Per germline, CDR1 LGHDT and CDR2 YNNKEL (reference sequence). The CDR3 covers 11 residues. DNA for the CDR3: TGTGCCAGCAGCCAGGAGGGTGGCTACACCTTC. Its translation: CASSQEGGYTF.

The chain couples TRBV6-1 to TRBJ1-6; D is possibly TRBD1 (6 bases). CDR1 MNHNS and CDR2 SASEGT come from the germline V gene. This CDR3 has 17 residues. Between the trimmed V and J ends, which lost 4 bases and 0 bases, there was a span of 13 bases. CDR3 sequence reads: CASSVPGVSSYNSPLHF. CDR3 in DNA: TGTGCCAGCAGTGTCCCAGGGGTGAGCTCCTATAATTCACCCCTCCACTTT.

The genes are TRBV3-1 and TRBJ1-5; D is perhaps TRBD1 (6 bases). Trimming cost V 0 bases and J 0 bases, with 21 bases left between them. The germline V gene has CDR1 LGHDT and CDR2 YNNKEL (reference sequence). The CDR3 loop spans 20 amino acids. The CDR3, as DNA: TGTGCCAGCAGCCAAGATCCCCGGGACAAGAAGATTATTAGCAATCAGCCCCAGCATTTT. Its protein product is CASSQDPRDKKIISNQPQHF.

This clonotype was found a few times. J is TRBJ2-7 and V is TRBV4-1, with 8 bases aligning to TRBD2. Germline V CDR1 and CDR2: MGHRA, YSYEKL. CDR3 length: 13 amino acids. The junction had 2 bases not matched to a gene; V was cut back by 4 bases and J by 3 bases. The CDR3 DNA reads as TGCGCCAGCAGCCCCGGGGGGGACTACGAGCAGTACTTC. Protein product: CASSPGGDYEQYF.

The chain carries TRBV3-1 and TRBJ2-2; no clear D gene. The CDR3 loop spans 14 amino acids. Trimming left V 0 bases short and J 2 bases short, with 4 bases between. The germline V gene has CDR1 LGHDT and CDR2 YNNKEL (reference sequence). The chain's CDR3 is CASSQEGNTGELFF. The CDR3 bases are TGTGCCAGCAGCCAAGAGGGAAACACCGGGGAGCTGTTTTTT.

The chain has TRBV6-5 and TRBJ2-7, with 10 bases matching TRBD1. The germline CDR1 and CDR2 sequences are MNHEY and SVGAGI. The ends lost 7 bases at V and 4 bases at J; junction bases unmatched: 7. The CDR3 extends over 14 amino acids. The CDR3 here is CASTQDRGSYEQYF. CDR3 bases: TGTGCCAGCACCCAGGACAGGGGGTCTTACGAGCAGTACTTC.

V usage is TRBV5-1 and J usage is TRBJ2-1; perhaps TRBD2 as D (6 bases). CDR1 SGHRS and CDR2 YFSETQ come from the germline V gene. The CDR3 runs 16 residues. V lost 0 bases, J lost 4 bases, and 14 bases lay in between. This chain's CDR3 is CASSLGSNSGYNEQFF. CDR3 sequence (DNA): TGCGCCAGCAGCTTGGGAAGCAATAGCGGATACAATGAGCAGTTCTTC.

This clonotype occurred a few times. A junction end diverges from the germline sequence, so it may reflect a read error. V and J are TRBV7-7 and TRBJ2-5, with D hard to call. CDR1 is SSHAT and CDR2 is FNYEAQ in the germline V gene (reference sequence). This CDR3 contains 13 residues. The chain's CDR3 is CASSSLGRETQYF. CDR3 sequence (DNA): TGTGCTAGCAGCTCCCTAGGGCGGGAGACCCAGTACTTC.

The chain couples TRBV9 to TRBJ2-2, with 15 nucleotides matching TRBD2. Unmatched junction bases numbered 15, after V lost 4 bases and J lost 5 bases. This CDR3 spans 20 amino acids. Germline V gene data show CDR1 as SGDLS and CDR2 as YYNGEE. The CDR3 region has the DNA TGTGCCAGCAGCATCGGACTAGCGGGGGGGGAGGCCGGCTGGACCGGGGAGCTGTTTTTT. This encodes CASSIGLAGGEAGWTGELFF.

This CDR3 is CASREEGDEQYF. Written as DNA, the CDR3 is TGTGCCAGCAGGGAGGAAGGGGACGAGCAGTACTTC. The V call is TRBV2, the J call TRBJ2-7; D possibly uses TRBD1 or TRBD2 (5 bases each). CDR1 SNHLY and CDR2 FYNNEI come from the germline V gene. V was cut by 6 bases and J by 5 bases, with 11 bases left in between. The CDR3 length is 12 residues.